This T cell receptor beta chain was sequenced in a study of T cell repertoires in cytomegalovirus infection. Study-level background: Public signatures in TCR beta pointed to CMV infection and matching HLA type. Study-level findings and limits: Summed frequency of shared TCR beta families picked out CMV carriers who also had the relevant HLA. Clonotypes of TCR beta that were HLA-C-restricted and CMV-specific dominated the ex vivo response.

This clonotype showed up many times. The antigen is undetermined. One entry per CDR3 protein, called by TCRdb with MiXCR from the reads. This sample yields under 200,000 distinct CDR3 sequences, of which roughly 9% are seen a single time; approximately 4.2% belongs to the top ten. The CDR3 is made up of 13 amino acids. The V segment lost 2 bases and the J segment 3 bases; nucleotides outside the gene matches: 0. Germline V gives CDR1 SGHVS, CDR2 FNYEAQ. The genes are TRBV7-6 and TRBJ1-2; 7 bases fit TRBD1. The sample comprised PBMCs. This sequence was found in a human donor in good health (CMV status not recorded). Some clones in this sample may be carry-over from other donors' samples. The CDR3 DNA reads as TGTGCCAGCAGCTTAACAGGGGACTATGGCTACACCTTC. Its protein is CASSLTGDYGYTF. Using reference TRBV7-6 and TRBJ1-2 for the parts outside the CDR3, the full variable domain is GAGVSQSPRYKVTKRGQDVALRCDPISGHVSLYWYRQALGQGPEFLTYFNYEAQQDKSGLPNDRFSAERPEGSISTLTIQRTEQRDSAMYRCASSLTGDYGYTFGSGTRLTVV.